This T cell receptor (beta chain) was sequenced for a study of shared clonotypes between healthy human individuals (dated by TCRdb to the early 2020s). Study-level background: The cohort included a few men and a couple of women between 18 and 49 years of age. Per donor, three plates each were used for CD4 naive and CD4 memory, two for CD8 naive, and one for CD8 memory. To estimate repertoire size and how much clonotypes are shared between individuals, the study performed deep sequencing of blood TCR repertoires from a handful of healthy adults. To increase sequencing depth and limit assay-specific biases, different laboratories used diverse techniques to prepare libraries and sequence TCR repertoires. Leukapheresis yielded between about 0.9 and 8.9 billion PBMCs per donor.

The donors were healthy, HIV-negative adults who had no recently reported acute infections or vaccinations. Every donor was a Caucasian adult residing in Nashville, Tennessee, USA. CD4+ T cells were enriched by magnetic negative selection; naive cells were then positively selected on CD45RA, and the negative fraction formed the memory subset. Blood was collected by leukapheresis, and PBMCs were isolated by Ficoll-Histopaque density gradient centrifugation and then cryopreserved in liquid nitrogen vapor phase. Analytical flow cytometry was used to check the purity and quantity of every magnetically sorted T cell population. From each sorted fraction, genomic DNA was isolated and quantified by UV absorbance on a Nanodrop 2000c. Broad study findings and their caveats: Approximately 5% of naive CD4, 3% to 3.5% of naive CD8, roughly 2.4% of memory CD4, and roughly 0.4% of memory CD8 clonotypes were shared across four donors. Sampling was restricted to blood, and TCR repertoires in tissue are likely to differ from TCR repertoires in blood. Rarefaction of sorted-subset datasets indicated incomplete sequencing despite the large sequencing depth. Based on pairwise subsampling, the degree of clonotype sharing among donors was expected to be affected by sequencing depth. Naive subsets generally had larger estimated clonotype richness than memory subsets. The small number of donors limited the genetic and exposure-history diversity represented. Clonotypes shared by all four sorted-subset donors showed higher generation probabilities than non-shared clonotypes.

The V end loses 5 bases and the J end loses 3 bases, and a stretch of 10 bases separates them. Its CDR3 holds 13 amino acids, cysteine through phenylalanine. Only the CDR3 DNA stays, 39 bases, in frame from base 1. According to the germline V gene, CDR1 reads MDHEN and CDR2 reads SYDVKM. In the case of this clone: Its cognate antigen has yet to be identified. No per-base quality is available; no much larger clone lies one base away.

Using the deep immunoSEQ assay, multiplex PCR amplified TCR CDR3 regions from genomic DNA. Genomic DNA extracted from each cell subset was distributed evenly over all wells of several immunoSEQ 96-well plates, and each plate served as one replicate. Each replicate PCR for sorted subsets received approximately 200 ng genomic DNA, equal to tens of thousands of T cell genomes. Purified libraries were quantified with a Qubit 3.0 fluorometer, sized on a Bioanalyzer 2100, and re-quantified with the KAPA Library Quantification kit. Every immunoSEQ 96-well plate was sequenced on a separate single-read 150-cycle Illumina NextSeq 550 flow cell. The published analysis was carried out like this. The immunoSEQ output contained only junctional sequences without quality scores, so filtering could not match that applied to full-length reads. Sequences were annotated with PyIR, a Python wrapper for IgBLAST v1.9, using IMGT germline references to assign V/J genes and CDR3. Any read was removed if the V/J assignment was weak (E-value above 1e-6), the CDR3 was missing, or the read contained stop codons, out-of-frame junctions, or ambiguous translated residues. A V3J clonotype was defined by an identical inferred V gene, J gene, and CDR3 amino acid sequence. Percentage overlap between repertoires was calculated by dividing the number of shared unique clonotypes by the size of the smaller repertoire. RTK rarefaction, the Chao1 estimator, and Recon v2.1 estimates of unobserved clonotypes were used to assess repertoire richness. OLGA was used to compute generation probabilities for all TCRbeta clonotypes that the gDNA method yielded from a handful of donors. In TCRdb, the immuneACCESS table is reduced to in-frame sequences with V and J assigned. These tables do not hold every clone; where another copy was compared, an unresolved V gene accounts for under half, and the others remain unexplained. V and J calls and clone size are copied from that table; D and trimming were computed from the DNA. This sample gives more than 2,000,000 clones in total; roughly 93% of them show up just once. Jointly, the top ten make up 0.39% of the sample.

The TCR originated in a man younger than 35 in good health. Some clones in this sample may be carry-over from other donors' samples. The rearrangement combines TRBV28 with TRBJ2-5, with no D gene named confidently. The sample was naive CD4+ T cells from PBMCs. In light of the paper, this sample's cell subset or site label describes: CD45RA+ positively selected. The sequence in DNA is TGTGCCAGCAGTCCTCGTTTCAAAGAGACCCAGTACTTC. This codes for CASSPRFKETQYF.